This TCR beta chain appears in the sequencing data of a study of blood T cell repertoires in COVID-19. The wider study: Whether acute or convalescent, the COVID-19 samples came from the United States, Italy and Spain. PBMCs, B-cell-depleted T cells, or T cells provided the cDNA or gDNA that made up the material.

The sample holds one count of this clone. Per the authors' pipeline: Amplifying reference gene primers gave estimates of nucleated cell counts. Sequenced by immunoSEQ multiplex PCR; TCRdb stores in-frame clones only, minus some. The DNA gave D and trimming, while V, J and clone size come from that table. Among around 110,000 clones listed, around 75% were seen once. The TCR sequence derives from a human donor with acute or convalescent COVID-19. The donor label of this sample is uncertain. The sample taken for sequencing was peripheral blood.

Here the CDR3 reads CASSFLRGMNTEAFF. The CDR3 nucleotides are TGTGCCAGCAGCTTCTTGCGGGGTATGAACACTGAAGCTTTCTTT. This rearrangement joins TRBV7-2 to TRBJ1-1; D gene unclear. CDR1 is SGHTA, CDR2 FQGNSA, per germline. This CDR3 has 15 residues. The germline V and J ends were trimmed by 3 bases and 0 bases, with 11 bases remaining between them.